The sequence of this TCR beta chain was determined in a study of cytomegalovirus exposure and HLA in healthy donors. General observations from the study: Associated with cytomegalovirus, according to the listing, were around 160 TCR beta chains.

This table comes from immunoSEQ multiplex PCR, and its TCRdb copy is limited to in-frame clones, with some not included. Among more than 100,000 clones listed, roughly 90% were seen once. On this clone: What it binds is unknown.

The receptor was derived from a man aged 25-45 years in good health and CMV-seronegative. Source material: PBMCs.

In DNA form, the CDR3 reads TGTGCCAGCAGCTTAGCGGCTGGCCACGAGCAGTACTTC. It yields the protein CASSLAAGHEQYF. The rearrangement uses TRBV7-9 and TRBJ2-7; D is uncertain. The CDR3 runs to 13 residues. Germline V gives CDR1 SEHNR, CDR2 FQNEAQ (reference sequence). The germline V and J ends were trimmed by 0 bases and 5 bases, with 8 bases remaining between them.